These T cell receptor beta chains were read from a single sample in a study. TCRdb redid the calling of the 5' RACE reads with MiXCR, one entry per CDR3 protein. This sample carries about 47,000 distinct CDR3 sequences, 28% of them seen once, and the ten largest clones take around 1.9%. The sequencing input was naive CD4+ T cells sorted from blood. The receptor set was obtained from a female donor with breast cancer. The CDR3 runs from the conserved cysteine through the conserved F or W. A D gene is named only where the DNA matches it firmly. Rows give clone size only sometimes, using once, few, many, or a class for an expanded clone.

abundance	v_gene	j_gene	d_gene	CDR3aa	CDR3nt
.	TRBV5-1	TRBJ2-7	.	CASSDSYGQYF	TGCGCCAGCAGCGACTCCTACGGGCAGTACTTC
.	TRBV29-1	TRBJ1-2	.	CSLGLQGSGYTF	TGCAGCCTAGGTTTACAGGGATCGGGCTACACCTTC
.	TRBV29-1	TRBJ1-2	.	CSVEGPGWGYTF	TGCAGCGTTGAAGGCCCGGGTTGGGGCTACACCTTC
few	TRBV18	TRBJ2-7	.	CASSPRPGTTDYEQYF	TGTGCCAGCTCACCTCGACCGGGAACCACAGACTACGAGCAGTACTTC
.	TRBV5-1	TRBJ1-2	TRBD1	CASSYRTGGERNYGYTF	TGCGCCAGCAGCTACCGGACAGGGGGGGAACGTAACTATGGCTACACCTTC
.	TRBV6-5	TRBJ1-2	.	CASSYLGTFYGYTF	TGTGCCAGCAGTTACTTGGGGACATTCTATGGCTACACCTTC
.	TRBV7-2	TRBJ2-5	.	CASSFWGRETQYF	TGTGCCAGCAGCTTTTGGGGCCGGGAGACCCAGTACTTC
.	TRBV12-3/TRBV12-4	TRBJ1-3	TRBD1	CASSFTGASGNTIYF	TGTGCCAGCAGTTTTACAGGGGCCTCTGGAAACACCATATATTTT
few	TRBV27	TRBJ2-4	.	CASSSGQTSLAKNIQYF	TGTGCCAGCAGTTCCGGACAAACTAGCCTAGCCAAAAACATTCAGTACTTC
few	TRBV12-3/TRBV12-4	TRBJ2-2	.	CASSLSRSYTGELFF	TGTGCCAGCAGTTTATCCAGGTCTTACACCGGGGAGCTGTTTTTT
few	TRBV6-1	TRBJ1-5	.	CASSVVPGSGQPQHF	TGTGCCAGCAGCGTGGTCCCAGGGTCCGGTCAGCCCCAGCATTTT
.	TRBV6-1	TRBJ2-1	TRBD1	CASSTPGQGNEQFF	TGTGCCAGCAGTACGCCGGGACAGGGAAATGAGCAGTTCTTC
few	TRBV5-1	TRBJ2-5	TRBD1	CASSPGTDRQETQYF	TGCGCCAGCAGCCCTGGGACAGACCGCCAAGAGACCCAGTACTTC
.	TRBV3-1	TRBJ2-7	TRBD2	CASSQFLGGEQYF	TGTGCCAGCAGCCAATTCCTGGGAGGGGAGCAGTACTTC
.	TRBV11-2	TRBJ2-7	.	CASSPSGAATGYEQYF	TGTGCCAGCAGCCCCTCCGGAGCGGCAACGGGCTACGAGCAGTACTTC
.	TRBV18	TRBJ2-2	TRBD2	CASSPRTSENTGELFF	TGTGCCAGCTCACCTAGGACTAGCGAGAACACCGGGGAGCTGTTTTTT
.	TRBV9	TRBJ2-1	TRBD2	CASSSPGLARSEQFF	TGTGCCAGCAGCTCACCGGGACTAGCGAGGAGTGAGCAGTTCTTC
.	TRBV7-9	TRBJ1-2	.	CASSLAGPSNYGYTF	TGTGCCAGCAGCTTAGCGGGACCCAGTAACTATGGCTACACCTTC
.	TRBV12-3/TRBV12-4	TRBJ2-2	.	CASTPPRLRGGELFF	TGTGCCAGCACTCCTCCGCGACTCCGTGGCGGGGAGCTGTTTTTT
.	TRBV20-1	TRBJ2-1	.	CSARSGGENNEQFF	TGCAGTGCCCGGTCGGGCGGGGAAAACAATGAGCAGTTCTTC
.	TRBV29-1	TRBJ2-7	.	CSVEEGQTYEQYF	TGCAGCGTTGAGGAAGGACAGACCTACGAGCAGTACTTC
.	TRBV20-1	TRBJ2-7	TRBD2	CSAIAGVEQYF	TGCAGTGCTATAGCGGGAGTAGAGCAGTACTTC
.	TRBV20-1	TRBJ2-7	TRBD1	CSALRDRGYEQYF	TGCAGTGCTCTAAGGGACAGGGGGTACGAGCAGTACTTC
few	TRBV9	TRBJ1-6	.	CASSPGAPPLHF	TGTGCCAGCAGCCCGGGGGCGCCCCCCCTCCACTTT
.	TRBV12-3/TRBV12-4	TRBJ1-1	.	CASSLGGGGDTEAFF	TGTGCCAGCAGTTTAGGTGGGGGAGGGGACACTGAAGCTTTCTTT
.	TRBV6-6	TRBJ1-1	.	CASSTQTVMNTEAFF	TGTGCCAGCAGTACCCAGACAGTTATGAACACTGAAGCTTTCTTT
many	TRBV24-1	TRBJ1-3	TRBD1	CATSDGSTGFDGNTIYF	TGTGCCACCAGTGATGGATCGACAGGGTTCGATGGAAACACCATATATTTT
.	TRBV7-6	TRBJ1-1	TRBD1	CAGSYRQGLGTEAFF	TGTGCCGGCAGCTATCGACAGGGGTTGGGCACTGAAGCTTTCTTT
many	TRBV6-2/TRBV6-3	TRBJ1-1	.	CASSRRDQGYENTEAFF	TGTGCCAGCAGCCGCCGGGATCAGGGGTACGAGAACACTGAAGCTTTCTTT
many	TRBV5-1	TRBJ2-1	TRBD2	CASSEGTSGYNEQFF	TGCGCCAGCAGCGAGGGGACTAGCGGATACAATGAGCAGTTCTTC
few	TRBV3-1	TRBJ1-1	.	CASSGPRTPGTEAFF	TGTGCCAGCAGCGGGCCCAGGACTCCAGGCACTGAAGCTTTCTTT
many	TRBV20-1	TRBJ2-7	TRBD1	CSAETGAEKLSSYEQYF	TGCAGTGCTGAGACAGGGGCGGAAAAACTAAGCTCCTACGAGCAGTACTTC